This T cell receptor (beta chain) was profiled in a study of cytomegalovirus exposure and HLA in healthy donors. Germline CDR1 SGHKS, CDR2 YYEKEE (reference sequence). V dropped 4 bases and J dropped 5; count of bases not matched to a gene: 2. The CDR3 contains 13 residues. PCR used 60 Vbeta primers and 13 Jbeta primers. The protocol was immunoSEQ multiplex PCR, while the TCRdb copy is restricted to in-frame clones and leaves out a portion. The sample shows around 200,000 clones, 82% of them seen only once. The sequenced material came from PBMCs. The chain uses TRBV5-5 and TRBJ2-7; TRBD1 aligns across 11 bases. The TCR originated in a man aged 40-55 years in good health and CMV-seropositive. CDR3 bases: TGTGCCAGCAGCGGACAGGGGGCCCACGAGCAGTACTTC. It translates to CASSGQGAHEQYF.